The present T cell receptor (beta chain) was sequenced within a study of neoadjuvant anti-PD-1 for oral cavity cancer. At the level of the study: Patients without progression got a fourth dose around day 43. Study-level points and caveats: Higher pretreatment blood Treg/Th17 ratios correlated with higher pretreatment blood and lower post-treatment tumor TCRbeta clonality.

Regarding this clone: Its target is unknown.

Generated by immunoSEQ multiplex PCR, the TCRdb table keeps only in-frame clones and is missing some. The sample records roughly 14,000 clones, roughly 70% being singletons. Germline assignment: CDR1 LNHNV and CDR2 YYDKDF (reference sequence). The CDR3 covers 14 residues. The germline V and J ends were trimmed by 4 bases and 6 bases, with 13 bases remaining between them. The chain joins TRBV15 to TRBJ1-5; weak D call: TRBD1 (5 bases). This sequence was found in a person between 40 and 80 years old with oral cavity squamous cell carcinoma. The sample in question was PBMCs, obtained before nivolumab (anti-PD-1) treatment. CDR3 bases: TGTGCCACCAGCACCAGGGTCACGGGTCAGCCCCAGCATTTT. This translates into CATSTRVTGQPQHF.